The rows below give T cell receptor beta chains drawn from one sample of a study of T cell responses to AZD1222 COVID-19 vaccine. Clones were sequenced by immunoSEQ multiplex PCR, and TCRdb holds only the in-frame ones, with some missing. Here the sample spans some 110,000 clones, more than 80% being singletons. The source material was peripheral blood, sampled on day 0 of AZD1222 vaccination. Receptor source: an adult in good health. Each CDR3 is given with its conserved first and last residue. A D gene is named only where the DNA matches it firmly. Where a row states a size, it is once, few, many or the class of an expanded clone; other rows omit it.

>.|TRBJ2-1|.|TRBV5-1
CASSLGNSENEQFF
TGCGCCAGCAGCTTGGGGAATTCGGAAAATGAGCAGTTCTTC
>.|TRBJ2-3|TRBD2|TRBV3-1/TRBV3-2
CASSVRAGGGTDTQYF
TGTGCCAGCAGCGTTCGAGCGGGGGGTGGCACAGATACGCAGTATTTT
>once|TRBJ1-1|.|TRBV4-1
CASSQIHERAFF
TGCGCCAGCAGCCAAATACATGAGAGAGCTTTCTTT
>.|TRBJ2-5|.|TRBV21-1
CASSHYPTETQYF
TGTGCCAGCAGCCATTACCCCACGGAGACCCAGTACTTC
>.|TRBJ2-7|.|TRBV9
CASSPGDFPYEQYF
TGTGCCAGCAGCCCGGGGGACTTTCCCTACGAGCAGTACTTC
>.|TRBJ2-4|.|TRBV15
CATSRVQGAKNIQYF
TGTGCCACCAGCAGAGTTCAGGGGGCCAAAAACATTCAGTACTTC
>few|TRBJ2-7|.|TRBV10-3
CASRDSSRGEQYF
TGTGCCAGTCGGGACTCCTCCCGAGGGGAGCAGTACTTC
>.|TRBJ2-2|.|TRBV4-3
CASSQDRSGTGELFF
TGCGCCAGCAGCCAAGATCGGTCCGGCACCGGGGAGCTGTTTTTT
>.|TRBJ2-1|.|TRBV7-3
CASSSPSADSYNEQFF
TGTGCCAGCAGCTCCCCCTCAGCGGACTCCTACAATGAGCAGTTCTTC
>.|TRBJ1-3|.|TRBV5-1
CASSFGSFADTIYF
TGCGCCAGCAGCTTCGGATCGTTCGCGGACACCATATATTTT
>.|TRBJ2-7|.|TRBV5-4
CASSSGLLSEQYF
TGTGCCAGCAGCTCCGGACTCCTAAGTGAGCAGTACTTC
>.|TRBJ2-3|.|TRBV9
CASSGGTLGIPSDTQYF
TGTGCCAGCAGCGGAGGGACCCTAGGGATTCCGTCAGATACGCAGTATTTT
>.|TRBJ1-1|.|TRBV15
CATSRGKGLPNTEAFF
TGTGCCACCAGCAGAGGGAAAGGTTTGCCAAACACTGAAGCTTTCTTT
>once|TRBJ1-5|.|TRBV28
CAGGRRTADSNQPQHF
TGTGCCGGGGGACGGCGGACAGCTGATAGCAATCAGCCCCAGCATTTT
>.|TRBJ1-6|.|TRBV11-2
CASSLGHSPLHF
TGTGCCAGCAGCTTAGGGCATTCACCCCTCCACTTT
>once|TRBJ2-5|.|TRBV7-2
CASSLVVGEETQYF
TGTGCCAGCAGCTTAGTAGTAGGGGAAGAGACCCAGTACTTC
>.|TRBJ2-1|TRBD2|TRBV5-1
CASSFLAGEANEQFF
TGCGCCAGCAGCTTCTTGGCGGGAGAGGCCAATGAGCAGTTCTTC
>.|TRBJ2-4|.|TRBV27
CASSLRGGIQYF
TGTGCCAGCAGTTTACGGGGCGGCATTCAGTACTTC
>.|TRBJ1-2|.|TRBV27
CASSLGNGYTF
TGTGCCAGCAGTTTAGGGAATGGCTACACCTTC
>.|TRBJ1-4|.|TRBV6-5
CASRRRGSTNEKLFF
TGTGCCAGCAGGCGCAGGGGTTCAACTAATGAAAAACTGTTTTTT
>.|TRBJ1-1|.|TRBV6-2/TRBV6-3
CASSSHGGGGVEAFF
TGTGCCAGCAGCTCGCACGGCGGTGGGGGGGTTGAAGCTTTCTTT
>.|TRBJ1-3|TRBD1|TRBV6-6
CASSKNRGAGNTIYF
TGTGCCAGCAGTAAAAACAGGGGAGCTGGAAACACCATATATTTT
>once|TRBJ1-2|.|TRBV20-1
CSAGRQEDYTF
TGCAGTGCTGGAAGACAGGAAGATTACACCTTC
>.|TRBJ2-1|TRBD2|TRBV7-2
CASSGTSGGVSSYNEQFF
TGTGCCAGCAGCGGTACTAGCGGGGGCGTTAGCTCCTACAATGAGCAGTTCTTC
>.|TRBJ2-7|TRBD1|TRBV19
CASSIRDRGNEQYF
TGTGCCAGTAGTATTCGGGACAGGGGAAACGAGCAGTACTTC
>.|TRBJ2-5|.|TRBV9
CASSAGMFQETQYF
TGTGCCAGCAGCGCCGGGATGTTCCAAGAGACCCAGTACTTC
>.|TRBJ1-5|.|TRBV6-2/TRBV6-3
CASSDSLVNYSNQPQHF
TGTGCCAGCAGTGACTCTCTTGTCAATTATAGCAATCAGCCCCAGCATTTT
>.|TRBJ1-3|.|TRBV18
CASSPPNADSNTIYF
TGTGCCAGCTCACCACCGAACGCGGATTCGAACACCATATATTTT
>.|TRBJ2-1|TRBD2|TRBV30
CAWRGLAGSHEQFF
TGTGCCTGGAGAGGACTAGCGGGGTCTCATGAGCAGTTCTTC
>.|TRBJ2-1|.|TRBV28
CASYPAVAPREVVYNEQFF
TGTGCCAGCTATCCCGCCGTCGCTCCGAGGGAGGTTGTCTACAATGAGCAGTTCTTC
>.|TRBJ2-2|TRBD2|TRBV20-1
CSASQRSGGSVSTGELFF
TGCAGTGCTAGTCAACGGTCGGGCGGGAGCGTTTCTACCGGGGAGCTGTTTTTT
>.|TRBJ2-2|TRBD1|TRBV19
CASSSGQANTGELFF
TGTGCCAGTAGTTCCGGACAGGCGAACACCGGGGAGCTGTTTTTT
>few|TRBJ1-1|.|TRBV6-5
CASSYSLNTEAFF
TGTGCCAGCAGTTACTCACTGAACACTGAAGCTTTCTTT
>.|TRBJ2-3|TRBD2|TRBV6-5
CASSYRLAADTQYF
TGTGCCAGCAGTTACCGACTAGCGGCAGATACGCAGTATTTT
>.|TRBJ1-4|.|TRBV3-1/TRBV3-2
CASSQLGGEKLFF
TGTGCCAGCAGCCAGCTTGGGGGGGAAAAACTGTTTTTT
>.|TRBJ1-1|.|TRBV7-9
CASSFTGRNTEAFF
TGTGCCAGCAGCTTTACAGGGAGGAACACTGAAGCTTTCTTT
>once|TRBJ1-1|.|TRBV15
CATSRVLNTEAFF
TGTGCCACCAGCAGAGTGCTGAACACTGAAGCTTTCTTT
>.|TRBJ1-6|.|TRBV28
CASSSKRGYNSPLHF
TGTGCCAGCAGTTCGAAGAGGGGATATAATTCACCCCTCCACTTT
>.|TRBJ2-2|.|TRBV19
CASSISRGPTGELFF
TGTGCCAGTAGTATAAGCAGGGGTCCAACCGGGGAGCTGTTTTTT
>.|TRBJ2-5|TRBD2|TRBV30
CAWSPALSSGGQETQYF
TGTGCCTGGAGTCCCGCACTTTCTAGCGGGGGGCAAGAGACCCAGTACTTC
>.|TRBJ1-5|.|TRBV7-9
CASSPGTGPNQPQHF
TGTGCCAGCAGCCCCGGTACAGGGCCCAATCAGCCCCAGCATTTT
>.|TRBJ2-7|.|TRBV9
CASSVGSGAYYEQYF
TGTGCCAGCAGCGTAGGGTCCGGGGCCTACTACGAGCAGTACTTC
>.|TRBJ2-5|TRBD1|TRBV6-5
CASSRDRGRETQYF
TGTGCCAGCAGTCGGGACAGGGGGCGAGAGACCCAGTACTTC
>.|TRBJ1-6|.|TRBV28
CATTPSSYNSPLHF
TGTGCCACAACGCCTTCCTCCTATAATTCACCCCTCCACTTT
>once|TRBJ2-5|TRBD1|TRBV27
CASSSRDREETQYF
TGTGCCAGCAGTTCGCGAGACAGGGAGGAGACCCAGTACTTC
>.|TRBJ1-2|.|TRBV9
CASSVGRRAGGYTF
TGTGCCAGCAGCGTAGGACGAAGGGCTGGAGGCTACACCTTC
>once|TRBJ1-1|.|TRBV28
CASSPRTVGSFMNTEAFF
TGTGCCAGCAGTCCCAGGACAGTAGGGAGTTTCATGAACACTGAAGCTTTCTTT
>.|TRBJ1-2|.|TRBV6-5
CASSYSVGGYGYTF
TGTGCCAGCAGTTACTCTGTTGGCGGCTATGGCTACACCTTC
>.|TRBJ1-3|TRBD1|TRBV30
CAWSRDRGYTIYF
TGTGCCTGGAGCCGGGACAGGGGCTACACCATATATTTT
>.|TRBJ1-5|TRBD1|TRBV5-5
CASSRTGDNQPQHF
TGTGCCAGCAGCCGCACAGGGGACAATCAGCCCCAGCATTTT